These T cell receptor beta chains were read from a single sample in a study of CD8 T cells in Susac syndrome. TCRdb re-called the immunoSEQ multiplex PCR reads with MiXCR, one entry per CDR3 protein. The sample shows approximately 230,000 distinct CDR3 sequences, 93% of them seen only once. The specimen sequenced was CD4+ T cells from PBMCs. All receptors come from a human donor with multiple sclerosis. CDR3s include the opening cysteine and the closing phenylalanine or tryptophan. Fields, in order: V gene, CDR3 length, clone size, J gene, D gene, CDR3 DNA, CDR3 protein. The D gene is left open where the match is weak. The listing skips clone size in some rows; elsewhere it reads once, few, many or a size class.

TRBV4-1	13	NA	TRBJ1-2	NA	TGCGCCAGCAGCCAAGCCGGGACTGAGTCCTACACCTTC	CASSQAGTESYTF
TRBV24-1	18	once	TRBJ2-1	NA	TGTGCCACCAGTGGTGTAGCCCTTCAGGGGATCCCCTACAATGAGCAGTTCTTC	CATSGVALQGIPYNEQFF
TRBV5-4	14	NA	TRBJ2-1	TRBD1	TGTGCCAGCAGCTTAGACAGGGTACTGAATGAGCAGTTCTTC	CASSLDRVLNEQFF
TRBV4-2	16	once	TRBJ2-3	TRBD2	TGTGCCAGCAGCCAAGATCGAGCGGGGAGCACAGATACGCAGTATTTT	CASSQDRAGSTDTQYF
TRBV15	13	NA	TRBJ1-1	NA	TGTGCCTCCACATTAACCGGGAACACTGAAGCTTTCTTT	CASTLTGNTEAFF
TRBV5-1	14	NA	TRBJ1-2	NA	TGCGCCAGCAGCTTGGATACAGGGTTCGATGGCTACACCTTC	CASSLDTGFDGYTF
TRBV2	15	NA	TRBJ1-4	NA	TGTGCCAGCAGTCTCAGACAAGCAACTAATGAAAAACTGTTTTTT	CASSLRQATNEKLFF
TRBV3-1	16	NA	TRBJ1-6	NA	TGTGCCAGCAGCCAAGATCGGGCCGAGGTAGGGTCACCCCTCCACTTT	CASSQDRAEVGSPLHF
TRBV7-3	15	NA	TRBJ2-5	TRBD2	TGTGCCAGCAGCTTAACCCCTTCTAGCGGGGAGACCCAGTACTTC	CASSLTPSSGETQYF
TRBV29-1	15	NA	TRBJ2-3	TRBD2	TGCAGCGTTGGATCAGCGGGAGTAAGCACAGATACGCAGTATTTT	CSVGSAGVSTDTQYF
TRBV28	14	NA	TRBJ2-5	NA	TGTGCCAGCAGTTTGCAGGGGGGGAAAGAGACCCAGTACTTC	CASSLQGGKETQYF
TRBV4-1	20	NA	TRBJ2-6	TRBD1	TGCGCCAGCAGCCATTATTTTGACAGGGGAGTTCCCTCTGGGGCCAACGTCCTGACTTTC	CASSHYFDRGVPSGANVLTF
TRBV7-9	12	NA	TRBJ1-2	NA	TGTGCCACCGGGGAAGGTCTAGGCGGCTACACCTTC	CATGEGLGGYTF
TRBV4-1	18	NA	TRBJ2-6	TRBD1	TGCGCCAGCAGCCTATGGACAGGGGTCATCTCTGGGGCCAACGTCCTGACTTTC	CASSLWTGVISGANVLTF
TRBV18	13	NA	TRBJ1-1	TRBD1	TGTGCCAGCTCGCCAACAGGGGACACTGAAGCTTTCTTT	CASSPTGDTEAFF
TRBV19	16	NA	TRBJ2-6	NA	TGTGCCAGTAAAGGGGCAGTCCGCTCTGGGGCCAACGTCCTGACTTTC	CASKGAVRSGANVLTF
TRBV5-4	13	NA	TRBJ1-1	NA	TGTGCCAGCAGCCCGATTTTCGGGGGTGAAGCTTTCTTT	CASSPIFGGEAFF
TRBV20-1	14	once	TRBJ1-1	NA	TGCAGTGCTCCGCACGGGGGTCAGAACACTGAAGCTTTCTTT	CSAPHGGQNTEAFF
TRBV5-1	14	NA	TRBJ1-2	NA	TGCGCCAGCAGCGTCCCGACAGACTCCTATGGCTACACCTTC	CASSVPTDSYGYTF
TRBV3-1	15	NA	TRBJ2-5	TRBD2	TGTGCCAGCAGCCCTTCTAGCGGGGGTGGAGAGACCCAGTACTTC	CASSPSSGGGETQYF
TRBV5-8	16	NA	TRBJ2-2	NA	TGTGCCAGCAGCTCCTTTACCGGGGTGAACACCGGGGAGCTGTTTTTT	CASSSFTGVNTGELFF
TRBV5-1	15	NA	TRBJ2-2	TRBD2	TGCGCCAGCAGCTTTCCGGGAGGGGGCACCGGGGAGCTGTTTTTT	CASSFPGGGTGELFF
TRBV9	15	NA	TRBJ2-3	NA	TGTGCCAGCAGCGTAGCTCCCCATACCACAGATACGCAGTATTTT	CASSVAPHTTDTQYF
TRBV20-1	14	NA	TRBJ2-1	NA	TGCAGTGCTAGGAACGTGGACAGTTTCAATGAGCAGTTCTTC	CSARNVDSFNEQFF
TRBV12-3/TRBV12-4	13	NA	TRBJ1-4	NA	TGTGCCAGCAGTCAACGGGGTTCTGAAAAACTGTTTTTT	CASSQRGSEKLFF
TRBV28	17	NA	TRBJ2-7	TRBD1	TGTGCCAGCAGTTTAAGATTGTGGGACAGGGGGTCCTACGAGCAGTACTTC	CASSLRLWDRGSYEQYF
TRBV25-1	11	NA	TRBJ2-1	NA	TGTGCCAGCACTTCCGCTTCGGAGCAGTTCTTC	CASTSASEQFF
TRBV4-1	15	NA	TRBJ2-7	TRBD1	TGCGCCAGCAGCCAAGGACAGGGGAGTTGGTACGAGCAGTACTTC	CASSQGQGSWYEQYF
TRBV18	12	NA	TRBJ2-5	NA	TGTGCCAGCTCTCTCCGGACAGAGGGACAGTACTTC	CASSLRTEGQYF
TRBV7-2	16	NA	TRBJ1-5	NA	TGTGCCAGCAACGAAGGCCCGGTGGGTCTCAATCAGCCCCAGCATTTT	CASNEGPVGLNQPQHF
TRBV7-8	14	NA	TRBJ2-2	NA	TGTGCCAGCAGCTTAAAGGGCGGAGGCGGGGAGCTGTTTTTT	CASSLKGGGGELFF